Following are 18 T cell receptor beta chains from one sample sequenced in a study of blood T cell repertoires in COVID-19. Only in-frame clones appear in the TCRdb table, and some are missing; sequencing was by immunoSEQ multiplex PCR. The sample lists under 200,000 clones, roughly 81% occurring once. The sample taken for sequencing was peripheral blood. The receptors come from a woman older than 75 with acute or convalescent COVID-19.

This chain links TRBV7-8 with TRBJ1-1; 10 bases agree with TRBD1. The junction had 7 bases not matched to a gene; V was cut back by 5 bases and J by 10 bases. There are 13 residues in the CDR3. The germline V gene has CDR1 SGHVS and CDR2 FQNEAQ. The chain's CDR3 is CASSPGTGESAFF. The CDR3 DNA reads TGTGCCAGCAGCCCAGGGACAGGGGAATCAGCTTTCTTT.

This clone was detected once. This chain joins TRBV6-5 and TRBJ2-7; no firm D call. The CDR3 sequence is 13 residues long. CDR1 and CDR2 from the germline V gene are MNHEY and SVGAGI. V lost 2 bases to trimming and J lost 0 bases, with 5 bases between them. CDR3 in amino acids: CASSYAYSYEQYF. CDR3 DNA: TGTGCCAGCAGTTACGCGTACTCCTACGAGCAGTACTTC.

The rearrangement links TRBV11-3 to TRBJ2-5, with 11 bases identical to TRBD1. The CDR3 length is 15 residues. Germline lookup yields CDR1 SGHNT and CDR2 YENEEA. Losses at the gene ends were 5 bases for V and 0 bases for J; bases not matched to a gene: 2. The CDR3 region is CASSEGQGDQETQYF. DNA for the CDR3: TGTGCCAGCAGCGAGGGACAGGGGGACCAAGAGACCCAGTACTTC. Full variable domain (missing parts from reference TRBV11-3 and TRBJ2-5): EAGVVQSPRYKIIEKKQPVAFWCNPISGHNTLYWYLQNLGQGPELLIRYENEEAVDDSQLPKDRFSAERLKGVDSTLKIQPAELGDSAVYLCASSEGQGDQETQYFGPGTRLLVL.

The genes are TRBV27 and TRBJ2-1, with 8 bases fitting TRBD2. Per the germline V gene, CDR1 is MNHEY and CDR2 is SMNVEV (reference sequence). Trimming removed 4 bases from V and 8 bases from J; junction bases left unmatched: 13. This CDR3 is 16 amino acids long. The CDR3 region is CASSYRISGIRHEQFF. CDR3 bases: TGTGCCAGCAGTTATAGAATTAGCGGGATTCGACATGAGCAGTTCTTC.

The J gene is TRBJ1-1, the V gene TRBV18; D call uncertain. Trimming removed 4 bases from V and 3 bases from J, with 12 bases in between. CDR1 and CDR2 (germline): KGHSH, LQKENI. The CDR3 contains 14 residues. The CDR3 DNA reads as TGTGCCAGCTCACGAACAACGGGTTACACTGAAGCTTTCTTT. It codes for CASSRTTGYTEAFF.

On this clone itself: The same CDR3 can be traced to other DNA sequences in this sample. V is TRBV6-2 or TRBV6-3 and J is TRBJ2-5; 9 nucleotides agree with TRBD2. Losses at the gene ends were 2 bases for V and 4 bases for J; bases not matched to a gene: 11. CDR3 length: 17 residues. Germline assignment: CDR1 MNHEY and CDR2 SVGEGT. CDR3 loop: CASSYGGGRALGETQYF. CDR3 nucleotide sequence: TGTGCCAGCAGTTACGGTGGCGGGAGGGCCCTCGGAGAGACCCAGTACTTC.

This clone has just a few counts. The chain employs TRBV11-2 and TRBJ1-2; D might be TRBD1 (6 bases). The CDR3 sequence is 13 residues long. CDR1 is SGHAT, CDR2 FQNNGV, per germline. V was pared by 2 bases and J by 5 bases, with 9 bases between. The CDR3 protein is CASSLSQGYGYTF. Here the CDR3 DNA reads TGTGCCAGCAGCTTAAGCCAGGGGTATGGCTACACCTTC.

The rearrangement links TRBV10-3 to TRBJ2-1, with D maybe TRBD2 (6 bases). V was shortened by 8 bases and J by 1 base, with 15 bases between the two germline ends. The CDR3 has 15 amino acids. Germline lookup yields CDR1 ENHRY and CDR2 SYGVKD. The chain's CDR3 is CAILPGTASYNEQFF. CDR3 in DNA: TGTGCCATCCTTCCGGGGACTGCGTCCTACAATGAGCAGTTCTTC.

V gene TRBV2 combines with J gene TRBJ2-1, with 16 bases identical to TRBD2. This CDR3 has 15 amino acids. Germline V lookup: CDR1 SNHLY, CDR2 FYNNEI. The ends lost 6 bases at V and 8 bases at J; junction bases unmatched: 4. CDR3 loop: CASREGLAGGHEQFF. In DNA, the CDR3 is TGTGCCAGCAGAGAGGGACTAGCGGGAGGGCATGAGCAGTTCTTC.

This clone came up once. V and J are TRBV5-5 and TRBJ2-7; D perhaps matches TRBD1 (5 bases). Per germline, CDR1 SGHKS and CDR2 YYEKEE (reference sequence). The CDR3 has 14 residues. The V end lost 2 bases, the J end lost 6 bases, and 15 bases lay between the germline ends. For the CDR3, the DNA is TGTGCCAGCAGCTTTGGTGTTAGGGGTCCCGAGCAGTACTTC. Translating gives CASSFGVRGPEQYF.

V is TRBV6-5 and J is TRBJ1-1; D perhaps matches TRBD1 (5 bases). V was cut by 2 bases and J by 5 bases, with 12 bases left in between. CDR3 length: 14 amino acids. Per the germline V gene, CDR1 is MNHEY and CDR2 is SVGAGI. The CDR3 region is CASSYGQGRTEAFF. CDR3 nucleotides: TGTGCCAGCAGTTACGGCCAGGGCAGGACTGAAGCTTTCTTT.

This clone was counted once. The rearrangement links TRBV10-3 to TRBJ2-7; TRBD1 is a possible D gene (5 bases). Trimming stripped 0 bases from V and 0 bases from J, with 12 bases between. Germline assignment: CDR1 ENHRY and CDR2 SYGVKD. The CDR3 sequence is 16 residues long. CDR3 protein: CAISESGRAISYEQYF. DNA for the CDR3: TGTGCCATCAGTGAGTCCGGCAGGGCTATCTCCTACGAGCAGTACTTC.

Only a few counts were recorded for this clone. This chain uses TRBV19 with TRBJ1-2, with D uncertain. CDR3 length: 12 amino acids. Trimming left V 8 bases short and J 1 base short, with 8 bases between. Germline V gene sequence: CDR1 LNHDA, CDR2 SQIVND (reference sequence). The DNA of the CDR3 is TGTGCCAGTGAGGGCGGTAACTATGGCTACACCTTC. Protein: CASEGGNYGYTF.

This clone was detected only a few times. This sequence joins TRBV28 and TRBJ2-7; D is perhaps TRBD1 (6 bases). The V end lost 4 bases, the J end lost 2 bases, and 21 bases lay between the germline ends. Germline V gene lookup returns CDR1 MDHEN and CDR2 SYDVKM. This CDR3 spans 17 amino acids. The CDR3 nucleotides are TGTGCCAGCAGTTCAATCAGGTTCGCAGGGGCACCCTACGAGCAGTACTTC. It specifies CASSSIRFAGAPYEQYF.

This sequence joins TRBV6-2 or TRBV6-3 and TRBJ2-7; TRBD2 matches at 9 bases. The CDR3 totals 14 residues. Germline lookup yields CDR1 MNHEY and CDR2 SVGEGT. V shed 3 bases, J shed 6 bases, and the junction held 6 bases outside the gene matches. The CDR3 region is CASSYSGTSLEQYF. The CDR3 region has the DNA TGTGCCAGCAGTTATTCCGGGACTAGCCTCGAGCAGTACTTC.

V usage is TRBV28 and J usage is TRBJ2-7, with 9 bases aligning to TRBD2. The V segment lost 4 bases and the J segment 2 bases; nucleotides outside the gene matches: 12. CDR3 length equals 17 residues. The germline CDR1 and CDR2 sequences are MDHEN and SYDVKM. The CDR3: CASSSPFDSGGTYEQYF. CDR3 in DNA: TGTGCCAGCAGTTCCCCGTTTGATAGCGGGGGAACCTACGAGCAGTACTTC.

The genes are TRBV19 and TRBJ1-3; 9 bases fit TRBD1. This CDR3 is 15 amino acids long. Per the germline V gene, CDR1 is LNHDA and CDR2 is SQIVND (reference sequence). Trimming at V came to 5 bases and at J to 8 bases, leaving 10 bases not matched to a gene. CDR3 loop: CASSDYRGRGDTIYF. The DNA for the CDR3 is TGTGCCAGTAGTGATTACAGGGGGCGCGGGGACACCATATATTTT.

The chain joins TRBV18 to TRBJ1-2, with 7 bases that match TRBD1. The CDR3 totals 16 residues. Unmatched junction bases numbered 5, after V lost 1 base and J lost 0 bases. The germline gives CDR1 KGHSH, CDR2 LQKENI. The DNA for the CDR3 is TGTGCCAGCTCACCACTAGGACAGGTTACTAACTATGGCTACACCTTC. Translated: CASSPLGQVTNYGYTF. The entire variable domain, with the rest obtained from reference TRBV18 and TRBJ1-2, is as follows: NAGVMQNPRHLVRRRGQEARLRCSPMKGHSHVYWYRQLPEEGLKFMVYLQKENIIDESGMPKERFSAEFPKEGPSILRIQQVVRGDSAAYFCASSPLGQVTNYGYTFGSGTRLTVV.